These T cell receptor beta chains were read from a single sample in a study of cytomegalovirus exposure and HLA in healthy donors. Repertoires were generated with immunoSEQ multiplex PCR, while TCRdb's copy carries only in-frame clones and drops some. The repertoire consists of 90,000 to 130,000 clones, with roughly 80% occurring once and the leading ten covering 20% to 25%. Sequenced material: PBMCs. The receptors originated from a man aged 25-45 years in good health and CMV-seropositive. Each CDR3 is given with its conserved first and last residue. Fields, in order: clone size, CDR3 length, V gene, D gene, J gene, CDR3 DNA, CDR3 protein. The D gene is left open where the match is weak. Clone size appears in some rows only: once, few, many, or a class for an expanded clone.

NA	13	TRBV28	TRBD1	TRBJ1-1	TGTGCCAGCAGTGGACAGGGGGCTGGCGAAGCTTTCTTT	CASSGQGAGEAFF
NA	19	TRBV10-3	NA	TRBJ1-2	TGTGCCATCAGTGAGTCGTATAGGGGACTGAAAGGGACTAACTATGGCTACACCTTC	CAISESYRGLKGTNYGYTF
once	17	TRBV5-1	TRBD2	TRBJ2-3	TGCGCCAGCAGCTTGGGGATACTAGCGGGGGCGACGGATACGCAGTATTTT	CASSLGILAGATDTQYF
NA	17	TRBV7-9	TRBD1	TRBJ1-1	TGTGCCAGCAGCTCCGGGACAGGGGTGATAATAAGGACTGAAGCTTTCTTT	CASSSGTGVIIRTEAFF
NA	13	TRBV5-5	TRBD1	TRBJ2-3	TGTGCCAGCAGCTTCCAGGGGGCAGATACGCAGTATTTT	CASSFQGADTQYF
NA	14	TRBV10-3	NA	TRBJ1-1	TGTGCCATCAGTGAGAAGAAGGGAGGCACTGAAGCTTTCTTT	CAISEKKGGTEAFF
NA	15	TRBV5-1	NA	TRBJ2-5	TGCGCCAGCAGCCCTGATGCCAGGGAAGGAGAGACCCAGTACTTC	CASSPDAREGETQYF
NA	13	TRBV30	TRBD1	TRBJ2-3	TGTGCCCGAGCAGAGGGGGCCACAGATACGCAGTATTTT	CARAEGATDTQYF
NA	14	TRBV2	NA	TRBJ1-2	TGTGCCAGCAGTGAAGGACACACTAACTATGGCTACACCTTC	CASSEGHTNYGYTF
once	17	TRBV11-2	NA	TRBJ1-2	TGTGCCAGCAGCTTAGATCCAAGGGGAACCAATCACTATGGCTACACCTTC	CASSLDPRGTNHYGYTF